The rows below give T cell receptor beta chains drawn from one sample of a study of beta chain features in type 1 diabetes. Assay: immunoSEQ multiplex PCR; the TCRdb copy retains only in-frame clones and omits some. The sample shows hundreds of thousands of clones, around 12% of them seen only once. The specimen was naive CD4+ T cells from blood. The receptor set was obtained from a man aged 18-30 years in good health. The CDR3 runs from the conserved cysteine through the conserved F or W. A D gene is named only where the DNA matches it firmly. Some rows have no size entry. The others give once, few or many, or a class for an expanded clone.

length: 13; J: TRBJ2-3; V: TRBV5-4; size: .; D: .; DNA: TGTGCCAGCAGACTTGGGCGCACAGATACGCAGTATTTT; CDR3: CASRLGRTDTQYF
length: 15; J: TRBJ1-1; V: TRBV7-2; size: .; D: TRBD1; DNA: TGTGCCAGCAGCCCAATGACAGGGGTCAACACTGAAGCTTTCTTT; CDR3: CASSPMTGVNTEAFF
length: 15; J: TRBJ2-1; V: TRBV28; size: few; D: .; DNA: TGTGCCAGCAGTTTATCTCTTTCTACCTTAAATGAGCAGTTCTTC; CDR3: CASSLSLSTLNEQFF
length: 15; J: TRBJ2-3; V: TRBV27; size: few; D: TRBD1; DNA: TGTGCCAGCAGTCACGGGACAGGGCACACAGATACGCAGTATTTT; CDR3: CASSHGTGHTDTQYF
length: 15; J: TRBJ2-2; V: TRBV7-8; size: .; D: .; DNA: TGTGCCAGCAGCCGTAACAGGGTTCACACCGGGGAGCTGTTTTTT; CDR3: CASSRNRVHTGELFF
length: 16; J: TRBJ2-5; V: TRBV6-5; size: .; D: TRBD1; DNA: TGTGCCAGCAGTTACTCGAATAGGGGGCGCGGGGAGACCCAGTACTTC; CDR3: CASSYSNRGRGETQYF
length: 15; J: TRBJ1-2; V: TRBV4-3; size: .; D: .; DNA: TGCGCCAGCAGCCAAGACACAGTTCTAAATTATGGCTACACCTTC; CDR3: CASSQDTVLNYGYTF
length: 11; J: TRBJ2-7; V: TRBV2; size: .; D: .; DNA: TGTGCCAGCAGACAGTCCTACGAGCAGTACTTC; CDR3: CASRQSYEQYF
length: 18; J: TRBJ2-5; V: TRBV5-4; size: few; D: TRBD2; DNA: TGTGCCAGCAGCTTGGGGCTAGCGGGGGCCAGGACACAAGAGACCCAGTACTTC; CDR3: CASSLGLAGARTQETQYF
length: 14; J: TRBJ1-1; V: TRBV6-6; size: .; D: TRBD1; DNA: TGTGCCAGCACTACAGGGGGCGAGGACACTGAAGCTTTCTTT; CDR3: CASTTGGEDTEAFF
length: 14; J: TRBJ1-1; V: TRBV30; size: few; D: TRBD1; DNA: TGTGCCTGGAGGAGGGACAGTCTGAACACTGAAGCTTTCTTT; CDR3: CAWRRDSLNTEAFF
length: 15; J: TRBJ2-7; V: TRBV30; size: .; D: TRBD1; DNA: TGTGCCTGGAGAGACCGGGGTAGGGGGCCCTACGAGCAGTACTTC; CDR3: CAWRDRGRGPYEQYF
length: 16; J: TRBJ2-3; V: TRBV9; size: few; D: TRBD2; DNA: TGTGCCAGCAGCGTGACTAGCGGTAGGGTCACAGATACGCAGTATTTT; CDR3: CASSVTSGRVTDTQYF
length: 11; J: TRBJ1-2; V: TRBV5-6; size: .; D: .; DNA: TGTGCCAGCACCCGAGCCAGGGAACACACCTTC; CDR3: CASTRAREHTF
length: 18; J: TRBJ1-2; V: TRBV19; size: .; D: .; DNA: TGTGCCAGTAGTATAGACAGCCCGGACAGCGAGCCTAACTATGGCTACACCTTC; CDR3: CASSIDSPDSEPNYGYTF
length: 18; J: TRBJ2-5; V: TRBV7-2; size: few; D: TRBD2; DNA: TGTGCCAGCAGCTTAGGACATTCTAGCGGGAGGGTCGCTCGGGCCCAGTACTTC; CDR3: CASSLGHSSGRVARAQYF
length: 19; J: TRBJ2-1; V: TRBV4-3; size: few; D: TRBD2; DNA: TGCGCCAGCAGCCAAGAATATAGCGGGATTTATTCCTCCTACAATGAGCAGTTCTTC; CDR3: CASSQEYSGIYSSYNEQFF
length: 14; J: TRBJ2-5; V: TRBV21-1; size: few; D: .; DNA: TGTGCCAGCAGCCCCAGGGAAGGGAAAGAGACCCAGTACTTC; CDR3: CASSPREGKETQYF
length: 15; J: TRBJ1-5; V: TRBV6-6; size: .; D: TRBD1; DNA: TGTGCCAGCAGACGGGGACAGGGTAACAATCAGCCCCAGCATTTT; CDR3: CASRRGQGNNQPQHF
length: 14; J: TRBJ1-5; V: TRBV19; size: few; D: .; DNA: TGTGCCAGTGGACAGTTTGGAGGATATCAGCCCCAGCATTTT; CDR3: CASGQFGGYQPQHF
length: 15; J: TRBJ2-1; V: TRBV19; size: few; D: TRBD1; DNA: TGTGCCAGTAGCACGGGACAGGGAGATGGAAATGAGCAGTTCTTC; CDR3: CASSTGQGDGNEQFF
length: 14; J: TRBJ2-3; V: TRBV28; size: .; D: TRBD2; DNA: TGTGCCAGCAAGACGGGGGGGCCCGCAGATACGCAGTATTTT; CDR3: CASKTGGPADTQYF
length: 15; J: TRBJ2-3; V: TRBV29-1; size: few; D: .; DNA: TGCAGCGTTGAAATAGCGGTGGTAAGCACAGATACGCAGTATTTT; CDR3: CSVEIAVVSTDTQYF
length: 12; J: TRBJ2-1; V: TRBV15; size: .; D: .; DNA: TGTGCCACCAGCAGAGTGGGGGGTGAGCAGTTCTTC; CDR3: CATSRVGGEQFF
length: 13; J: TRBJ1-5; V: TRBV30; size: few; D: .; DNA: TGTGCCTGGAGTTCGATGGCAAATCAGCCCCAGCATTTT; CDR3: CAWSSMANQPQHF
length: 14; J: TRBJ2-3; V: TRBV6-5; size: few; D: .; DNA: TGTGCCAGCAGCTCGGGACAAGGTTTGAGTCGGCAGTATTTT; CDR3: CASSSGQGLSRQYF
length: 15; J: TRBJ2-7; V: TRBV28; size: few; D: TRBD1; DNA: TGTGCCAGCAGTCCTACCCGGGACAGGGGCTACGAGCAGTACTTC; CDR3: CASSPTRDRGYEQYF
length: 11; J: TRBJ2-7; V: TRBV30; size: .; D: .; DNA: TGTGCCTGGGGGATAGGGGCCGAGCAGTACTTC; CDR3: CAWGIGAEQYF
length: 16; J: TRBJ2-7; V: TRBV7-9; size: few; D: TRBD2; DNA: TGTGCCAGCAGCCGCCCAAGTGGGAGGGCGGTATACGAGCAGTACTTC; CDR3: CASSRPSGRAVYEQYF
length: 14; J: TRBJ1-5; V: TRBV29-1; size: few; D: TRBD1; DNA: TGCAGCACAACACTGGGACAGGAGAATCAGGCCCAGCATTTT; CDR3: CSTTLGQENQAQHF
length: 16; J: TRBJ2-7; V: TRBV5-1; size: few; D: TRBD2; DNA: TGCGCCAGCAGCTCTACCCTCGGGGGGACGGTAAACGAGCAGTACTTC; CDR3: CASSSTLGGTVNEQYF
length: 15; J: TRBJ2-1; V: TRBV7-9; size: .; D: TRBD2; DNA: TGTGCCAGCAGAGCCAGCGGGAGTACTTACAATGAGCAGTTCTTC; CDR3: CASRASGSTYNEQFF
length: 15; J: TRBJ1-4; V: TRBV30; size: .; D: .; DNA: TGTGCCTGGGGAGTCAGGGGCCGGTGGCCTGAAAAACTGTTTTTT; CDR3: CAWGVRGRWPEKLFF
length: 14; J: TRBJ2-7; V: TRBV6-6; size: .; D: .; DNA: TGTGCCAGCAGAATCCCTTCAGGGCGGGGAGAGCAGTACTTC; CDR3: CASRIPSGRGEQYF
length: 18; J: TRBJ2-7; V: TRBV7-2; size: .; D: TRBD2; DNA: TGTGCCAGCAGCTTAATAGGGACTAGCGGGCCCCGCTCCTACGAGCAGTACTTC; CDR3: CASSLIGTSGPRSYEQYF
length: 15; J: TRBJ2-7; V: TRBV5-1; size: .; D: TRBD2; DNA: TGCGCCAGCAGCGAAACTAGCGGGAGTTCCTACGAGCAGTACTTC; CDR3: CASSETSGSSYEQYF
length: 12; J: TRBJ1-2; V: TRBV30; size: few; D: TRBD1; DNA: TGTGCCTGGAACAGGGACAGGGGCGGCTACACCTTC; CDR3: CAWNRDRGGYTF
length: 13; J: TRBJ1-1; V: TRBV28; size: .; D: .; DNA: TGTGCCAGCACCTCCACGGTCCGCACTGAAGCTTTCTTT; CDR3: CASTSTVRTEAFF
length: 13; J: TRBJ2-6; V: TRBV28; size: few; D: .; DNA: TGTGCCAGCATTTACTCTGGGGCCAACGTCCTGACTTTC; CDR3: CASIYSGANVLTF
length: 13; J: TRBJ1-5; V: TRBV30; size: few; D: .; DNA: TGTGCCTGGGACCAGGGCAGGAAGCAGCCCCAGCATTTT; CDR3: CAWDQGRKQPQHF
length: 16; J: TRBJ2-1; V: TRBV9; size: few; D: .; DNA: TGTGCCAGCAGCGTGGGTCCAGGGTCCCTGTCGGATGAGCAGTTCTTC; CDR3: CASSVGPGSLSDEQFF
length: 13; J: TRBJ1-1; V: TRBV7-3; size: .; D: .; DNA: TGTGCCAGCGGATGGGAGCTGAACACTGAAGCTTTCTTT; CDR3: CASGWELNTEAFF
length: 15; J: TRBJ1-5; V: TRBV6-5; size: .; D: .; DNA: TGTGCCAGCAGTTACTCGACGCAGGTCGGTCAGCCCCAGCATTTT; CDR3: CASSYSTQVGQPQHF
length: 12; J: TRBJ1-2; V: TRBV29-1; size: few; D: .; DNA: TGCAGCGCTCCCGGGGTAAACTATGGCTACACCTTC; CDR3: CSAPGVNYGYTF
length: 14; J: TRBJ1-1; V: TRBV6-1; size: few; D: .; DNA: TGTGCCAGCAGTGAATTAACAGAAATCACTGAAGCTTTCTTT; CDR3: CASSELTEITEAFF
length: 15; J: TRBJ1-2; V: TRBV5-6; size: .; D: TRBD1; DNA: TGTGCCAGCAGCGCCGGGACAGGCTCCGCCTATGGCTACACCTTC; CDR3: CASSAGTGSAYGYTF
length: 15; J: TRBJ1-1; V: TRBV29-1; size: .; D: .; DNA: TGCAGCGTTGAAGATTTTGGGCTGGTGAGTACTGAAGCTTTCTTT; CDR3: CSVEDFGLVSTEAFF
length: 15; J: TRBJ1-6; V: TRBV18; size: .; D: TRBD1; DNA: TGTGCCAGCTCACCAGGGGACAGGATTATTTCACCCCTCCACTTT; CDR3: CASSPGDRIISPLHF
length: 16; J: TRBJ2-1; V: TRBV4-3; size: few; D: .; DNA: TGCGCCAGCAGCCAAGAAGGGAGTAGCTCCTACAATGAGCAGTTCTTC; CDR3: CASSQEGSSSYNEQFF
length: 16; J: TRBJ2-7; V: TRBV7-2; size: .; D: TRBD2; DNA: TGTGCCAGCAGCTTAGATGGGACTAGCGGGGGGTACGAGCAGTACTTC; CDR3: CASSLDGTSGGYEQYF
length: 12; J: TRBJ2-7; V: TRBV28; size: few; D: .; DNA: TGTGCCAGCAGTCCACAAATGTACGAGCAGTACTTC; CDR3: CASSPQMYEQYF
length: 15; J: TRBJ1-1; V: TRBV6-6; size: .; D: .; DNA: TGTGCCAGCAGTTACTCGTTTGAGTTAGGGGCTGAAGCTTTCTTT; CDR3: CASSYSFELGAEAFF